This T cell receptor beta chain was obtained from a study of blood T cell repertoires in COVID-19. At the level of the study: Nucleic acid was either cDNA or gDNA, and it came from T cells, B-cell-depleted T cells, or PBMCs.

Germline V gene data show CDR1 as LNHDA and CDR2 as SQIVND (reference sequence). V was cut by 0 bases and J by 2 bases, with 7 bases left in between. CDR3 length: 14 amino acids. In the original workflow: Quantification of nucleated cells was approximated via reference gene primer amplification. Sequencing was performed with immunoSEQ multiplex PCR; in TCRdb, only in-frame clones are kept and a portion is missing. Clone size and V and J calls were adopted from that table, with D and trimming inferred from the DNA. The sample yields around 200,000 clones, around four fifths seen once. The V gene is TRBV19, the J gene TRBJ1-1; D remains unclear. The sample was peripheral blood. The TCR was taken from a man aged 40-49 years with active or convalescent COVID-19. The CDR3 is CASSIEGRNTEAFF. CDR3 sequence (DNA): TGTGCCAGTAGTATAGAGGGCCGTAACACTGAAGCTTTCTTT.